This is a list of T cell receptor beta chains from one sample in a study of CD4+ T cells in melanoma. Profiling relied on immunoSEQ multiplex PCR, and the TCRdb table lists in-frame clones only, not all of them. The table has some 10,000 clones, 68% seen once. The sequenced material came from cells from a culture (not recorded whether cultured in vitro). These receptors came from a human donor with melanoma. The CDR3 runs from the conserved cysteine through the conserved F or W. A D gene is named only where the DNA matches it firmly. Where a row states a size, it is once, few, many or the class of an expanded clone; other rows omit it.

NA	TRBV29-1	NA	TRBJ2-6	CSVGAVAGANVLTF	TGCAGCGTTGGGGCGGTAGCTGGGGCCAACGTCCTGACTTTC
TRBD2	TRBV5-1	NA	TRBJ2-2	CASSPLAGLGDGELFF	TGCGCCAGCAGCCCTTTAGCGGGGCTGGGGGACGGGGAGCTGTTTTTT
TRBD2	TRBV7-7	NA	TRBJ2-5	CASSLAGSSETQYF	TGTGCTAGCAGCTTAGCGGGGTCTTCAGAGACCCAGTACTTC
NA	TRBV6-6	NA	TRBJ2-7	CASSYRADAYEQYF	TGTGCCAGCAGTTACAGGGCAGACGCCTACGAGCAGTACTTC
NA	TRBV13	once	TRBJ2-3	CASSFGQTTDTQYF	TGTGCCAGCAGCTTCGGACAGACCACAGATACGCAGTATTTT
NA	TRBV19	NA	TRBJ1-5	CASSIVGGSQPQHF	TGTGCCAGTAGTATAGTGGGGGGCAGCCAGCCCCAGCATTTT
NA	TRBV5-1	NA	TRBJ1-1	CASSLFQGNTEAFF	TGCGCCAGCAGCTTGTTTCAGGGAAACACTGAAGCTTTCTTT
NA	TRBV19	once	TRBJ2-1	CASTPGWASSYNEQFF	TGTGCCAGTACACCCGGGTGGGCTAGCTCCTACAATGAGCAGTTCTTC
TRBD2	TRBV9	once	TRBJ2-5	CASSVGAGGPKTQYF	TGTGCCAGCAGCGTTGGGGCGGGGGGGCCTAAAACCCAGTACTTC
TRBD1	TRBV19	NA	TRBJ2-5	CASSVDRGGPQYF	TGTGCCAGTAGTGTGGACAGGGGGGGACCCCAGTACTTC
TRBD1	TRBV9	few	TRBJ1-1	CASSESRDRGLDTEAFF	TGTGCCAGCAGCGAGTCCCGGGACAGGGGATTGGACACTGAAGCTTTCTTT
TRBD1	TRBV2	NA	TRBJ1-3	CASSGTGLNTIYF	TGTGCCAGTTCCGGGACAGGGTTAAACACCATATATTTT
TRBD1	TRBV6-6	once	TRBJ1-1	CASKPGQGAVEAFF	TGTGCCAGCAAGCCGGGACAGGGGGCCGTTGAAGCTTTCTTT
TRBD2	TRBV19	NA	TRBJ2-2	CASATSGVYTGELFF	TGTGCCAGTGCTACTAGCGGGGTATACACCGGGGAGCTGTTTTTT
TRBD1	TRBV15	NA	TRBJ1-4	CATSGWIQGAGEKLFF	TGTGCCACCAGCGGGTGGATTCAGGGGGCAGGCGAAAAACTGTTTTTT
NA	TRBV6-5	NA	TRBJ1-5	CASTDPGAVNQPQHF	TGTGCCAGCACCGACCCAGGGGCCGTAAATCAGCCCCAGCATTTT
NA	TRBV4-1	few	TRBJ2-2	CASSQAGDIGELFF	TGCGCCAGCAGCCAGGCCGGGGATATCGGGGAGCTGTTTTTT
TRBD1	TRBV11-1	NA	TRBJ2-5	CASRRGQGQWETQYF	TGTGCCAGCAGGAGGGGACAGGGGCAGTGGGAGACCCAGTACTTC
TRBD1	TRBV6-5	NA	TRBJ2-1	CASSYSGTGDEQFF	TGTGCCAGCAGTTACTCGGGGACAGGGGATGAGCAGTTCTTC
TRBD1	TRBV27	NA	TRBJ1-1	CASSRQGAGTEAFF	TGTGCCAGCAGCAGACAGGGAGCAGGCACTGAAGCTTTCTTT
NA	TRBV19	NA	TRBJ1-5	CASSDNMNQPQHF	TGTGCCAGTTCGGACAATATGAATCAGCCCCAGCATTTT
NA	TRBV15	NA	TRBJ1-1	CATSRDSPNGAFF	TGTGCCACCAGCAGAGATAGCCCGAACGGAGCTTTCTTT
NA	TRBV2	NA	TRBJ1-5	CASSGGARSINQPQHF	TGTGCCAGCAGTGGGGGTGCCAGGAGCATCAATCAGCCCCAGCATTTT
NA	TRBV10-3	NA	TRBJ1-2	CAIGGGPPGYTF	TGTGCCATCGGGGGGGGGCCCCCAGGCTACACCTTC
TRBD2	TRBV30	once	TRBJ2-5	CAWSGAGYGETQYF	TGTGCCTGGAGCGGAGCGGGATACGGAGAGACCCAGTACTTC
NA	TRBV6-6	NA	TRBJ1-1	CASSYSPRGGNTEAFF	TGTGCCAGCAGTTACTCGCCACGGGGAGGGAACACTGAAGCTTTCTTT
NA	TRBV5-1	NA	TRBJ2-1	CASSPGAGSIGNEQFF	TGCGCCAGCAGCCCTGGGGCGGGGTCAATAGGCAATGAGCAGTTCTTC
TRBD1	TRBV4-2	NA	TRBJ1-2	CASSRDRNYGYTF	TGTGCCAGCAGCCGGGACAGAAACTATGGCTACACCTTC
NA	TRBV11-2	few	TRBJ1-5	CASSPRTNQPQHF	TGTGCCAGCAGCCCCCGGACAAATCAGCCCCAGCATTTT
NA	TRBV9	few	TRBJ1-1	CASSVARTNTEAFF	TGTGCCAGCAGCGTAGCTAGAACGAACACTGAAGCTTTCTTT
NA	TRBV30	NA	TRBJ2-1	CAWSLGSFGNEQFF	TGTGCCTGGAGTCTGGGGTCATTCGGCAATGAGCAGTTCTTC
NA	TRBV15	few	TRBJ2-5	CATSPRPGGRETQYF	TGTGCCACCAGCCCACGGCCGGGTGGTCGGGAGACCCAGTACTTC
NA	TRBV2	once	TRBJ2-7	CASKRPISYEQYF	TGTGCCAGCAAGCGACCGATTTCCTACGAGCAGTACTTC
NA	TRBV25-1	few	TRBJ1-5	CASSEGGRQPQHF	TGTGCCAGCAGTGAGGGGGGCCGGCAGCCCCAGCATTTT
NA	TRBV5-1	NA	TRBJ2-1	CASSLEAGGQFF	TGCGCCAGCAGCTTGGAAGCGGGTGGACAGTTCTTC
TRBD1	TRBV27	NA	TRBJ1-6	CASSNYGTGGFLLHF	TGTGCCAGCAGTAACTACGGGACAGGGGGTTTTCTCCTCCACTTT
NA	TRBV5-1	few	TRBJ1-1	CASSFTGTNTEAFF	TGCGCCAGCAGCTTTACAGGGACGAACACTGAAGCTTTCTTT
NA	TRBV2	NA	TRBJ1-2	CASRRADYGYTF	TGTGCCAGCAGAAGGGCGGACTATGGCTACACCTTC
NA	TRBV2	few	TRBJ2-7	CASKTQGKSYEQYF	TGTGCCAGCAAAACACAGGGCAAGTCCTACGAGCAGTACTTC
NA	TRBV4-1	NA	TRBJ2-3	CASSQVLSTDTQYF	TGCGCCAGCAGCCAAGTCCTTAGCACAGATACGCAGTATTTT
TRBD1	TRBV7-8	NA	TRBJ2-3	CASSLRDRVSTDTQYF	TGTGCCAGCAGCTTACGAGACAGGGTAAGCACAGATACGCAGTATTTT
NA	TRBV29-1	NA	TRBJ2-2	CSARRATGELFF	TGCAGCGCCCGGAGGGCCACCGGGGAGCTGTTTTTT
NA	TRBV7-9	once	TRBJ2-5	CASTPLPGTFQETQYF	TGTGCCAGCACCCCCCTGCCTGGGACATTCCAAGAGACCCAGTACTTC
NA	TRBV5-1	NA	TRBJ2-7	CASRAGSSYEQYF	TGCGCCAGCAGAGCTGGCTCATCCTACGAGCAGTACTTC
NA	TRBV6-6	large	TRBJ1-5	CASSPREGGNQPQHF	TGTGCCAGCAGCCCTCGGGAGGGCGGTAATCAGCCCCAGCATTTT
NA	TRBV5-6	NA	TRBJ1-1	CASSLGRLNTEAFF	TGTGCCAGCAGCTTGGGTCGCCTGAACACTGAAGCTTTCTTT
NA	TRBV4-1	NA	TRBJ2-4	CASSQDFSLPAKNIQYF	TGCGCCAGCAGCCAAGACTTCTCTCTACCCGCCAAAAACATTCAGTACTTC
NA	TRBV7-9	NA	TRBJ1-5	CASSLGGPRPQHF	TGTGCCAGCAGCTTAGGGGGTCCGAGGCCCCAGCATTTT
NA	TRBV6-5	NA	TRBJ1-4	CASGEATNEKLFF	TGTGCCAGCGGGGAGGCAACTAATGAAAAACTGTTTTTT
TRBD2	TRBV28	medium-sized	TRBJ2-3	CASSSASGGSTDTQYF	TGTGCCAGCAGTTCCGCTAGCGGGGGCAGCACAGATACGCAGTATTTT
NA	TRBV9	NA	TRBJ1-4	CASSANLVAEKLFF	TGTGCCAGCAGCGCCAATCTTGTTGCGGAAAAACTGTTTTTT
NA	TRBV6-1	NA	TRBJ1-2	CASTPGDYGYTF	TGTGCCAGCACACCCGGAGACTATGGCTACACCTTC
NA	TRBV5-4	NA	TRBJ1-6	CASSDVGTGPLHF	TGTGCCAGCAGCGACGTTGGGACGGGGCCCCTCCACTTT